This entry lists 18 T cell receptor beta chains sequenced from one sample in a study of shared clonotypes between healthy human individuals. CD45RO-negative CD8 cells positively selected for CCR7 made up the naive population, which excluded terminally differentiated effector memory CD45RA+ cells. The data were produced by immunoSEQ multiplex PCR, yet TCRdb's version contains in-frame clones alone and is incomplete. Here the sample spans about 2,200,000 clones, more than 85% being singletons. Sequences were obtained from naive CD8+ T cells from PBMCs. The receptors come from a man between 18 and 35 years old in good health. Some clones in this sample may be carry-over from other donors' samples.

This clone was recorded a few times. The V call is TRBV19, the J call TRBJ1-5; possible D gene TRBD1, 5 bases. V lost 5 bases and J lost 4, with 9 bases in between. Germline V gene data show CDR1 as LNHDA and CDR2 as SQIVND (reference sequence). This CDR3 contains 13 residues. Here the CDR3 reads CASSGAQNQPQHF. CDR3 bases: TGTGCCAGTAGTGGGGCCCAGAATCAGCCCCAGCATTTT.

As for this clone: Other nucleotide sequences from this sample produce the same CDR3. In DNA form, the CDR3 reads TGCGCCAGCAGCCAAGATACGGAAACTGAAGCTTTCTTT. As protein: CASSQDTETEAFF. This chain connects TRBV4-1 to TRBJ1-1, with D unresolved. CDR3 length: 13 residues. The V gene's germline CDR1 is MGHRA and CDR2 YSYEKL. V was clipped by 0 bases and J by 5 bases, with 7 bases between them.

This clone was recorded once. The rearrangement links TRBV28 to TRBJ1-6; D uncertain. Germline V lookup: CDR1 MDHEN, CDR2 SYDVKM. The CDR3 is made up of 16 amino acids. V lost 5 bases and J 3 bases, leaving 14 bases between the germline ends. The CDR3 sequence: CASSPRDAFYNSPLHF. The CDR3, as DNA: TGTGCCAGCAGTCCCCGGGATGCCTTCTATAATTCACCCCTCCACTTT.

The chain employs TRBV19 and TRBJ1-1, with a tentative D call TRBD1 (5 bases). The CDR3 consists of 14 residues. The V gene lost 10 bases and the J gene lost 3 bases, with 18 bases spanning the gap. Germline loops: CDR1 LNHDA, CDR2 SQIVND (reference sequence). The CDR3 protein is CATKGPGQYTEAFF. CDR3 sequence (DNA): TGTGCCACAAAGGGCCCGGGGCAGTACACTGAAGCTTTCTTT.

This sequence joins TRBV30 and TRBJ2-2; D is possibly TRBD2 (5 bases). CDR1 GTSNPN and CDR2 SVGIG come from the germline V gene (reference sequence). The CDR3 consists of 16 residues. Trimming took 1 base from V and 0 from J, leaving 12 bases between them. The CDR3 region has the DNA TGTGCCTGGAGTGGGCTAGCAGGCGCGAACACCGGGGAGCTGTTTTTT. Encoded protein: CAWSGLAGANTGELFF.

The sample holds one count of this clone. The chain has TRBV28 and TRBJ2-1, with TRBD2 matching 13 bases. V was clipped by 3 bases and J by 8 bases; unmatched bases: 7. Germline CDR1 is MDHEN and CDR2 is SYDVKM. There are 16 residues in the CDR3. CDR3 amino acids: CASSFYRTSGSDEQFF. CDR3 sequence (DNA): TGTGCCAGCAGTTTCTATCGGACTAGCGGGAGCGATGAGCAGTTCTTC.

As concerns this clone: Other DNA sequences in this sample translate to the same CDR3. The chain employs TRBV28 and TRBJ1-4; TRBD1 might be the D (6 bases). CDR1 MDHEN and CDR2 SYDVKM come from the germline V gene. Trimming took 3 bases from V and 0 from J, leaving 8 bases between them. CDR3 length: 15 amino acids. The CDR3 nucleotides read TGTGCCAGCAGTTTTGGGGGCGCAACTAATGAAAAACTGTTTTTT. Translated, it gives CASSFGGATNEKLFF.

Worth noting for this clone: This same CDR3 is encoded by further DNA sequences in the sample. This sequence joins TRBV9 and TRBJ2-3, with no clear D. The CDR3 covers 13 residues. The V gene lost 4 bases and the J gene lost 6 bases, with 12 bases spanning the gap. Germline CDR1 reads SGDLS; CDR2 reads YYNGEE. The DNA for the CDR3 is TGTGCCAGCAGCCCGACCGCGAGGGATACGCAGTATTTT. Residues: CASSPTARDTQYF.

V and J are TRBV5-4 and TRBJ2-2, with TRBD2 matching over 7 bases. With 0 bases clipped from V and 7 bases from J, the junction kept 9 bases outside the gene matches. Per germline, CDR1 SGHNT and CDR2 YYREEE (reference sequence). This CDR3 is 16 amino acids long. Written as DNA, the CDR3 is TGTGCCAGCAGCTTGGACTTCAGCGGGACTTACGGGGAGCTGTTTTTT. Residues: CASSLDFSGTYGELFF. Filled out from reference TRBV5-4 and TRBJ2-2, the complete variable domain reads ETGVTQSPTHLIKTRGQQVTLRCSSQSGHNTVSWYQQALGQGPQFIFQYYREEENGRGNFPPRFSGLQFPNYSSELNVNALELDDSALYLCASSLDFSGTYGELFFGEGSRLTVL.

CDR3 bases: TGTGCCAGCAGTCCCCCTAGCGCCTACGAGCAGTACTTC. This translates into CASSPPSAYEQYF. This chain links TRBV27 with TRBJ2-7, with D possibly TRBD2 on 6 matching bases. Looked up from germline, CDR1 is MNHEY and CDR2 is SMNVEV (reference sequence). V was cut by 5 bases and J by 2 bases, with 10 bases left in between. There are 13 residues in the CDR3.

This chain uses TRBV9 with TRBJ1-2; maybe TRBD1 (6 bases). The CDR3 sequence is 15 residues long. Germline CDR1 and CDR2: SGDLS and YYNGEE. Trimming took off 0 bases at V and 4 bases at J, with 13 bases between the two ends. In DNA form, the CDR3 reads TGTGCCAGCAGCGTAGCTACCCAGGGGCCCTATGGCTACACCTTC. This gives the protein CASSVATQGPYGYTF.

This clone was detected once. The CDR3 loop is CASRQLAGGPYEQYF. The CDR3 nucleotides read TGTGCCAGCAGACAACTAGCGGGAGGGCCTTACGAGCAGTACTTC. The chain is built from TRBV28 and TRBJ2-7; 13 positions agree with TRBD2. Germline V gene sequence: CDR1 MDHEN, CDR2 SYDVKM. Trimming at V came to 6 bases and at J to 4 bases, leaving 6 bases not matched to a gene. CDR3 length: 15 amino acids.

The V gene is TRBV5-6, the J gene TRBJ1-3; no clear D. This CDR3 contains 14 residues. Germline V gives CDR1 SGHDT, CDR2 YYEEEE. Trimming removed 2 bases at V and 3 bases at J, with 9 bases between. The CDR3 loop is CASSFSTDGNTIYF. The CDR3 bases are TGTGCCAGCAGCTTTTCCACTGATGGAAACACCATATATTTT.

The gene calls are TRBV19 and TRBJ2-3, with 8 bases fitting TRBD1. Germline lookup yields CDR1 LNHDA and CDR2 SQIVND (reference sequence). The CDR3 length is 14 residues. V was pared by 3 bases and J by 3 bases, with 2 bases of the junction left unmatched. The CDR3 loop is CASSMDRETDTQYF. In DNA form, the CDR3 reads TGTGCCAGTAGTATGGACAGGGAAACAGATACGCAGTATTTT.

About this clone: The same CDR3 can be traced to other DNA sequences in this sample. The rearrangement links TRBV27 to TRBJ2-3; D tentatively reads TRBD1 or TRBD2 (6 bases each). In germline, CDR1 is MNHEY, CDR2 SMNVEV (reference sequence). This CDR3 region has 13 residues. V dropped 3 bases and J dropped 4 bases, with 8 bases sitting between them. The CDR3 DNA sequence: TGTGCCAGCAGTTTCGGGGGCGCAGATACGCAGTATTTT. Protein product: CASSFGGADTQYF.

This chain joins TRBV6-4 and TRBJ2-5; TRBD2 aligns across 10 bases. This CDR3 is built from 14 residues. CDR1 is MRHNA and CDR2 is SNTAGT in the germline V gene. V lost 8 bases and J lost 5; bases outside the gene matches: 8. CDR3: CASLAAGGKETQYF. CDR3 nucleotide sequence: TGTGCCAGCCTAGCAGCGGGAGGGAAGGAGACCCAGTACTTC.

V is TRBV6-1 and J is TRBJ2-7, with 9 bases fitting TRBD1. This CDR3 has 15 amino acids. CDR1 and CDR2 from the germline V gene are MNHNS and SASEGT. V lost 5 bases, J lost 2 bases, and 7 bases stayed unmatched. The CDR3 DNA follows: TGTGCCAGCAGTCAGGACAGGGGCATCCCCTACGAGCAGTACTTC. This codes for CASSQDRGIPYEQYF.

V gene TRBV7-9 combines with J gene TRBJ1-1; D is possibly TRBD1 (5 bases). Germline CDR1 is SEHNR and CDR2 is FQNEAQ (reference sequence). The V end was cut by 5 bases, the J end by 6 bases, with 25 bases between. The CDR3 is made up of 17 amino acids. Here the CDR3 reads CASSPRRRGNPLPEAFF. In DNA, the CDR3 is TGTGCCAGCAGCCCCAGGAGGAGGGGCAACCCCCTCCCTGAAGCTTTCTTT.